This T cell receptor beta chain emerged from a study of blood T cell repertoires in COVID-19. Sequencing was performed with immunoSEQ multiplex PCR; in TCRdb, only in-frame clones are kept and a portion is missing. The data contain 190,000 or so clones, roughly 90% of them singletons. Germline CDR1 reads MGHRA; CDR2 reads YSYEKL. After removal of 3 bases from V and 6 bases from J, the junction contained 5 bases not matched to a gene. The CDR3 is made up of 13 amino acids. All enrollees were about 18 to 89 years old and from about 24 US areas. Those designated as exposed participants met a COVID-19 case within 2 weeks before study entry.

The specimen was PBMCs or T cells enriched from blood (not recorded which). The chain has TRBV4-1 and TRBJ2-7; 7 nucleotides agree with TRBD2. This receptor was taken from a woman aged 25 to 39 who had been exposed to COVID-19. The CDR3, as DNA: TGCGCCAGCAGCCAGGTTTGGACTAGCGAGCAGTACTTC. Translated: CASSQVWTSEQYF.